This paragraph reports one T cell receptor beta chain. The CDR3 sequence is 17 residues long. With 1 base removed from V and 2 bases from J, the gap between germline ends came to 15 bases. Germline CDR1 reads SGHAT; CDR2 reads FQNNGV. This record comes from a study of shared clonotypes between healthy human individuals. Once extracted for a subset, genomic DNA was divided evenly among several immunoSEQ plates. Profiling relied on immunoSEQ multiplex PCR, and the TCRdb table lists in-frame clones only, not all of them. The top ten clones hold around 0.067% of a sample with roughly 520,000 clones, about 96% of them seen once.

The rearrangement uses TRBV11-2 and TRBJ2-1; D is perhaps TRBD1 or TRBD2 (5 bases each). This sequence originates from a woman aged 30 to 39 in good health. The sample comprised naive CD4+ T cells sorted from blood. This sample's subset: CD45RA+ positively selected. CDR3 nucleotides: TGTGCCAGCAGCTTAGGAGGGGCTAGTGAGCCCTACAATGAGCAGTTCTTC. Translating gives CASSLGGASEPYNEQFF.